Given below is one TCR beta chain in context. Its matching antigen is unknown. Assay used: immunoSEQ multiplex PCR; TCRdb lists only in-frame clones, some missing. The sample comprises about 93,000 clones, approximately 92% of which are singletons, and 2.5% rests with the top ten. The data originate from a study of T cell responses to AZD1222 COVID-19 vaccine. The V end was cut by 5 bases, the J end by 3 bases, with 9 bases between. The CDR3 totals 13 residues. The germline gives CDR1 LGHDT, CDR2 YNNKEL (reference sequence). General observations from the study: Repertoire samples came only from after the peak T cell response. Of the AZD1222 recipients, only 5 to 7 were seropositive at baseline. Spike-specific TCR breadth and depth both grew after two AZD1222 doses.

Doses given second, at about 4 or about 12 weeks, were pooled. The TCR sequence derives from an adult who received the AZD1222 COVID-19 vaccine. This chain connects TRBV3-1 (or the pseudogene TRBV3-2) to TRBJ2-3; D possibly corresponds to TRBD1 (6 bases). This specimen consisted of peripheral blood, obtained 28 days after the second AZD1222 dose. The CDR3 region is CASSTRGTDTQYF. CDR3 DNA: TGTGCCAGCAGCACGAGGGGGACAGATACGCAGTATTTT.